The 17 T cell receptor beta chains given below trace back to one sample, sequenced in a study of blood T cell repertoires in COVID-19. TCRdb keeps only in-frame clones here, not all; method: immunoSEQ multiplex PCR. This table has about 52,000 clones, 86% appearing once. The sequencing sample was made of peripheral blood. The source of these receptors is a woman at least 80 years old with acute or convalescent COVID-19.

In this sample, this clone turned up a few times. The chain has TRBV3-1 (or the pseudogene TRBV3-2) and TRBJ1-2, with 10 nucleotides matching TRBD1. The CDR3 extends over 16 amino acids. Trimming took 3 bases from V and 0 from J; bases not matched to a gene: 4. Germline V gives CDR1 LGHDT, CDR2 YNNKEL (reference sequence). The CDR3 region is CASSHWTGGTNYGYTF. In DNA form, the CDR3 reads TGTGCCAGCAGCCATTGGACAGGGGGAACTAACTATGGCTACACCTTC.

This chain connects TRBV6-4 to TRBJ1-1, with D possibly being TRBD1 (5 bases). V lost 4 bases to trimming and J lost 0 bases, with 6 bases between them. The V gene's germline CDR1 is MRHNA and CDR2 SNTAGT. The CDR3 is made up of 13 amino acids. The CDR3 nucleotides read TGTGCCAGCAGTGGACAGATGAACACTGAAGCTTTCTTT. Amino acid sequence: CASSGQMNTEAFF.

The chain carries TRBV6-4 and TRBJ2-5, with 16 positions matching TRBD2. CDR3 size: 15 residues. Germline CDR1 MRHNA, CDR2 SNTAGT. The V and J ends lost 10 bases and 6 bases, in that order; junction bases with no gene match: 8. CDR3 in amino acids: CATGTSGRARQTQYF. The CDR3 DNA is TGTGCCACCGGGACTAGCGGGAGGGCCAGGCAGACCCAGTACTTC.

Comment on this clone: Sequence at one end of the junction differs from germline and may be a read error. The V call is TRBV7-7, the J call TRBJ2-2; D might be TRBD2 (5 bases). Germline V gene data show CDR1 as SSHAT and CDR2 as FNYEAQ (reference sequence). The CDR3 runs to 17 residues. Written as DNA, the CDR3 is TGTGCTAGCAGCTTAGCGATGGTGGCTCCGAACACCGGGGAGCTGTTTTTT. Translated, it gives CASSLAMVAPNTGELFF.

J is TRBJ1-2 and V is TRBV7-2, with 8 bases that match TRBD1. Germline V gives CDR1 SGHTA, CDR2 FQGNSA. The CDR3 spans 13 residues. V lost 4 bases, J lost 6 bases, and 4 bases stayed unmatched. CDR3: CASSSDRAHGYTF. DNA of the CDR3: TGTGCCAGCAGCTCGGACAGGGCCCATGGCTACACCTTC.

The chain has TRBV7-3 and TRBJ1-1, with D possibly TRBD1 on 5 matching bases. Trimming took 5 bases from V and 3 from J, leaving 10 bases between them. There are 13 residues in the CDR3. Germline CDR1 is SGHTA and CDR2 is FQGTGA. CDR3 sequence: CASSGGVDTEAFF. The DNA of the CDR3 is TGTGCCAGCAGCGGAGGGGTAGACACTGAAGCTTTCTTT.

CDR3 sequence: CASSDRDKRFF. CDR3 DNA sequence: TGTGCCAGCAGTGATCGGGACAAAAGGTTCTTC. This chain connects TRBV2 to TRBJ2-1; TRBD1 might be the D (6 bases). Germline CDR1 and CDR2: SNHLY and FYNNEI. The CDR3 covers 11 residues. The V end lost 3 bases, the J end lost 15 bases, and 12 bases lay between the germline ends.

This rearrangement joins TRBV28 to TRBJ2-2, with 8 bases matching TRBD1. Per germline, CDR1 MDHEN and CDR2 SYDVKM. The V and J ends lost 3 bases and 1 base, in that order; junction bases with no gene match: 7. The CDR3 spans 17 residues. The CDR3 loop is CASSFSPGQENTGELFF. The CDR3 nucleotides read TGTGCCAGCAGTTTCTCACCGGGACAGGAGAACACCGGGGAGCTGTTTTTT.

DNA of the CDR3: TGTGCCAGCCGACAGGGGCAGGAGGATGGCTACACCTTC. It specifies CASRQGQEDGYTF. The chain joins TRBV28 to TRBJ1-2; 8 nucleotides line up with TRBD1. With 8 bases clipped from V and 6 bases from J, the junction kept 8 bases outside the gene matches. The germline V gene encodes CDR1 MDHEN and CDR2 SYDVKM. This CDR3 comprises 13 residues.

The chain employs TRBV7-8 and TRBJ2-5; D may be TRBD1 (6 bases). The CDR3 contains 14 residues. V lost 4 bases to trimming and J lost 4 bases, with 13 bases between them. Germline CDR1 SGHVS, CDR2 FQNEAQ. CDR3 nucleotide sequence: TGTGCCAGCAGCTCCCACAGGGTCGTAGAGACCCAGTACTTC. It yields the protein CASSSHRVVETQYF.

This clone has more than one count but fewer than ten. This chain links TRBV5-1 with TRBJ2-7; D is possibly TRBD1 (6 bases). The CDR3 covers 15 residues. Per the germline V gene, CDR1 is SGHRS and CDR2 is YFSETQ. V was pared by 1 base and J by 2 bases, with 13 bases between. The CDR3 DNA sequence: TGCGCCAGCAGCTTGAGCCAGGGGCGCACCTACGAGCAGTACTTC. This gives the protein CASSLSQGRTYEQYF.

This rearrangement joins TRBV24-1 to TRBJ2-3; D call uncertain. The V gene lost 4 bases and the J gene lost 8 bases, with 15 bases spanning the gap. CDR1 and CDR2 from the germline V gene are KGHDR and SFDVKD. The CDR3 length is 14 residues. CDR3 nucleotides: TGTGCCACCAGTGAGTCGTCCGAGGTGGGTACGCAGTATTTT. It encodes CATSESSEVGTQYF.

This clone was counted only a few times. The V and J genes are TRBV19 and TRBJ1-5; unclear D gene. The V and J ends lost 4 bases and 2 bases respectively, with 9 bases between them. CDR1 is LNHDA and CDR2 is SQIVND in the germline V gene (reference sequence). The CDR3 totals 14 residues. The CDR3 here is CASSTPLGNQPQHF. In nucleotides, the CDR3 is TGTGCCAGTAGTACCCCCCTAGGCAATCAGCCCCAGCATTTT.

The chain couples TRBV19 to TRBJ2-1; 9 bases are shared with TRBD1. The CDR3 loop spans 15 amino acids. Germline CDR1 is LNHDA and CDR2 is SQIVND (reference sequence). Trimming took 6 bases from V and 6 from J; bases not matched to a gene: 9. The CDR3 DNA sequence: TGTGCCAGTAGCACCGGGACAGGGTTTATCAATGAGCAGTTCTTC. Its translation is CASSTGTGFINEQFF. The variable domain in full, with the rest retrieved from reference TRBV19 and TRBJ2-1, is DGGITQSPKYLFRKEGQNVTLSCEQNLNHDAMYWYRQDPGQGLRLIYYSQIVNDFQKGDIAEGYSVSREKKESFPLTVTSAQKNPTAFYLCASSTGTGFINEQFFGPGTRLTVL.

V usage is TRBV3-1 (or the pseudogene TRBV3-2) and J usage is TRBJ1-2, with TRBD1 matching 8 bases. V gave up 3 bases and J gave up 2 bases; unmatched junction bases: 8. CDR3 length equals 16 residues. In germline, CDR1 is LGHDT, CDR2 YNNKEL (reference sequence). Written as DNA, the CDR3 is TGTGCCAGCAGCCAGGGGACAGGCTTATCGAACTATGGCTACACCTTC. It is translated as CASSQGTGLSNYGYTF.

CDR3 sequence: CASSVEPASDTQYF. In DNA, the CDR3 is TGTGCCAGCAGCGTAGAGCCAGCGTCAGATACGCAGTATTTT. This rearrangement joins TRBV9 to TRBJ2-3; D gene ambiguous. The CDR3 contains 14 residues. Trimming shortened V by 0 bases and J by 4 bases, and 9 bases separated the two germline ends. From germline, CDR1 is SGDLS and CDR2 YYNGEE.

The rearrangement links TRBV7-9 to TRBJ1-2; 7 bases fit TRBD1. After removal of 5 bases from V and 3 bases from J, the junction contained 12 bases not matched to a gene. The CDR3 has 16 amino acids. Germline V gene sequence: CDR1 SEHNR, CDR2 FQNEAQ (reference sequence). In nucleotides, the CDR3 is TGTGCCAGCAGCGTTAAAGGGGGACAGACCTACTATGGCTACACCTTC. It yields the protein CASSVKGGQTYYGYTF.